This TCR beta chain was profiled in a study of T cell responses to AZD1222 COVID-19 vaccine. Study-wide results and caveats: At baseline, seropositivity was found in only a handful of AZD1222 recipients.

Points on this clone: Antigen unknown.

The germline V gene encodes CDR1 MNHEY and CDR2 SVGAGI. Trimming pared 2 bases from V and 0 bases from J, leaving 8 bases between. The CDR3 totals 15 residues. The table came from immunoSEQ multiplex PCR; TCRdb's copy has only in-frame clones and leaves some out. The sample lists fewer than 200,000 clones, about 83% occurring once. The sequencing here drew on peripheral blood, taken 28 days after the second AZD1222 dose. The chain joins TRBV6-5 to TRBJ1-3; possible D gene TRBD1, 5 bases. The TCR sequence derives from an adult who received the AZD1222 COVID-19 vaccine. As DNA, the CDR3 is TGTGCCAGCAGTTACCAGGGATCCTCTGGAAACACCATATATTTT. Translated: CASSYQGSSGNTIYF.